This entry features one T cell receptor (beta chain) sequence. Its antigen is not identified. This table comes from immunoSEQ multiplex PCR, and its TCRdb copy is limited to in-frame clones, with some not included. The sample lists under 80,000 clones; about 90% were seen once. The germline CDR1 and CDR2 sequences are LNHNV and YYDKDF (reference sequence). Trimming took 3 bases from V and 4 from J, leaving 10 bases between them. This CDR3 comprises 14 residues. The source of the sample is a study of graft-versus-host responses after intestinal transplantation. Overall study: Transplants were multivisceral, liver-intestinal, or isolated intestinal. Every recipient had anti-thymocyte globulin induction and 2 to 3 years of tacrolimus plus steroids.

Study results and caveats: There was an association between peak levels of circulating GvH clones and early post-transplant HvG declines. Researchers found GvH clones in recipient marrow, and some showed up first in ileum or blood.

The J gene is TRBJ1-5, the V gene TRBV15; D is perhaps TRBD1 (5 bases). Specimen: PBMCs, collected 98 days after intestinal transplantation. The sequence was collected from a human patient who received an intestinal transplant, so some T cells may come from the graft donor. CDR3 DNA: TGTGCCACCAGCAGGGGGGGGAGTAATCAGCCCCAGCATTTT. It translates to CATSRGGSNQPQHF.